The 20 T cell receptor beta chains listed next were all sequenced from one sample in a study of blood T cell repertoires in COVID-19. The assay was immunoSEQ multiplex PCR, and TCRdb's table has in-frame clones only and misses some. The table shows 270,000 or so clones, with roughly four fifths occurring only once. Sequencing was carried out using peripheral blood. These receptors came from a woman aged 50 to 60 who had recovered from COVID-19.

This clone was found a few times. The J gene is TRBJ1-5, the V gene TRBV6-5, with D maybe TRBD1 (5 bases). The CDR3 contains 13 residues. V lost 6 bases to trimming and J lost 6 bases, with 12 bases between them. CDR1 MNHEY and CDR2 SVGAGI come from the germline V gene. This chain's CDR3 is CASSDTGGQPQHF. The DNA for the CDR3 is TGTGCCAGCAGCGACACCGGGGGTCAGCCCCAGCATTTT.

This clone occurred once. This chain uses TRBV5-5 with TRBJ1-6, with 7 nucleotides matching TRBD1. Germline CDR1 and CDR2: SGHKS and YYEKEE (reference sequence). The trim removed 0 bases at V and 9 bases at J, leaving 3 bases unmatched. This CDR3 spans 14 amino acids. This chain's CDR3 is CASSLAGGGSPLHF. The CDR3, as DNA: TGTGCCAGCAGCTTGGCAGGGGGAGGTTCACCCCTCCACTTT.

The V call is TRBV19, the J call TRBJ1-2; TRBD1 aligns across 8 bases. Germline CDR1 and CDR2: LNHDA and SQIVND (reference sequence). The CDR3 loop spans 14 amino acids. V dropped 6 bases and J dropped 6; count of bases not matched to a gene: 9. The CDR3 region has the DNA TGTGCCAGTAGGACACAGGGGGGAATTAATGGCTACACCTTC. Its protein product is CASRTQGGINGYTF. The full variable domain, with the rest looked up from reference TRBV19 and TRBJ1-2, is DGGITQSPKYLFRKEGQNVTLSCEQNLNHDAMYWYRQDPGQGLRLIYYSQIVNDFQKGDIAEGYSVSREKKESFPLTVTSAQKNPTAFYLCASRTQGGINGYTFGSGTRLTVV.

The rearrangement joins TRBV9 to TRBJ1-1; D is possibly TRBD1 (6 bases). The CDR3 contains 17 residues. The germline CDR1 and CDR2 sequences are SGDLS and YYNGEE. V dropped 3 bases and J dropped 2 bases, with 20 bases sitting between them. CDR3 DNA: TGTGCCAGCAGCGCCGATCCGGGACATACGGGAAACACTGAAGCTTTCTTT. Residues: CASSADPGHTGNTEAFF.

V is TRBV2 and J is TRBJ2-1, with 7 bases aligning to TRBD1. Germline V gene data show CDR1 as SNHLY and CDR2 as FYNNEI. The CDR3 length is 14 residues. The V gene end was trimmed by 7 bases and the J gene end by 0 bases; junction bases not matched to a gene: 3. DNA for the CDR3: TGTGCCAGCATCTGGGACAGCTCCTACAATGAGCAGTTCTTC. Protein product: CASIWDSSYNEQFF.

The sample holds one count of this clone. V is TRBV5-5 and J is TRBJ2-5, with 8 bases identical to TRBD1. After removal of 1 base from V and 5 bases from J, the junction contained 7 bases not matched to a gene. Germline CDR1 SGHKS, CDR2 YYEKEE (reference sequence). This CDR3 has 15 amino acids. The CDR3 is CASSLQGAGWETQYF. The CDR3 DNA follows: TGTGCCAGCAGCTTGCAGGGGGCGGGATGGGAGACCCAGTACTTC.

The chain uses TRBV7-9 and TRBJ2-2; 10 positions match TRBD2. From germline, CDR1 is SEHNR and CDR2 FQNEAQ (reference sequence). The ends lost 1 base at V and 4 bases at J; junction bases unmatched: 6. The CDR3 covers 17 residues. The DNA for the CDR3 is TGTGCCAGCAGCTTAGGGACTAGCGGCTACCTCACCGGGGAGCTGTTTTTT. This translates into CASSLGTSGYLTGELFF.

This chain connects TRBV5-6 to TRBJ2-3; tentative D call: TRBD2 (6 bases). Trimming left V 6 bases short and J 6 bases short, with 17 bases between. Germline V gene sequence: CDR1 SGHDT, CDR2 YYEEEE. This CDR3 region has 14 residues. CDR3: CASKSRLASDTQYF. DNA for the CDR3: TGTGCCAGCAAGTCACGGCTAGCGTCCGATACGCAGTATTTT.

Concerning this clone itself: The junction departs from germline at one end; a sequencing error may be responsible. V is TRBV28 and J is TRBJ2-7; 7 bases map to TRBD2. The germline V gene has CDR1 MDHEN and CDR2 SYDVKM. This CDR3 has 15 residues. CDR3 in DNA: TGTGCCAGCAATTTAGGCGGGAGTAACGCCTACGAGCAGTACTTC. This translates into CASNLGGSNAYEQYF.

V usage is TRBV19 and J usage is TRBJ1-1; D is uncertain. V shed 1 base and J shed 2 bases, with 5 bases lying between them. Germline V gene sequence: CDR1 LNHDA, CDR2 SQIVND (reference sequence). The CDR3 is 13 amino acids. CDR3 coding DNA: TGTGCCAGTAGTATAGGCGTAAACACTGAAGCTTTCTTT. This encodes CASSIGVNTEAFF.

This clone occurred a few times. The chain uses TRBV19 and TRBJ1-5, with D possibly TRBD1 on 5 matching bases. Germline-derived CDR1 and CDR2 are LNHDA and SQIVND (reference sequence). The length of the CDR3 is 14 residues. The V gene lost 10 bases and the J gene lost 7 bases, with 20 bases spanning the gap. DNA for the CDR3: TGTGCCACCCTAGACCCTAGCGGGGACCAGCCCCAGCATTTT. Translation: CATLDPSGDQPQHF.

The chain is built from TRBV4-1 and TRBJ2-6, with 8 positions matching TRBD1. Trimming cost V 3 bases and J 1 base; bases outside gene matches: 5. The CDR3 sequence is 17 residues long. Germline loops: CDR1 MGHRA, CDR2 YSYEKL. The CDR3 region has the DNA TGCGCCAGCAGCCAGGCAGGGGGCTTGTCTGGGGCCAACGTCCTGACTTTC. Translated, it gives CASSQAGGLSGANVLTF.

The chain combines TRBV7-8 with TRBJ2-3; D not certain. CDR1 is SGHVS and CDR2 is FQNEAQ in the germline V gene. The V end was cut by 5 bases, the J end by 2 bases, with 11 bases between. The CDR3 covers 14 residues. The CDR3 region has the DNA TGTGCCAGCAGCCGCACCAGGTTCACAGATACGCAGTATTTT. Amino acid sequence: CASSRTRFTDTQYF.

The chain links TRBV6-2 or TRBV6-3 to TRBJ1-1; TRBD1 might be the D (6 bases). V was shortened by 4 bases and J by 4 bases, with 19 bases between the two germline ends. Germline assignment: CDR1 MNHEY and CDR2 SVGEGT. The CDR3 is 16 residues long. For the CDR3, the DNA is TGTGCCAGCAGTTCCACACACAGGGAAGGGGGCACTGAAGCTTTCTTT. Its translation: CASSSTHREGGTEAFF.

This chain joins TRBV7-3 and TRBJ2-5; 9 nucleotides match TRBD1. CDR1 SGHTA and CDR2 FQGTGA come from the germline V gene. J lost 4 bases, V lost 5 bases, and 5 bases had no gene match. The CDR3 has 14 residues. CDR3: CASSQGQGPETQYF. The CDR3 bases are TGTGCCAGCAGCCAAGGACAGGGGCCAGAGACCCAGTACTTC.

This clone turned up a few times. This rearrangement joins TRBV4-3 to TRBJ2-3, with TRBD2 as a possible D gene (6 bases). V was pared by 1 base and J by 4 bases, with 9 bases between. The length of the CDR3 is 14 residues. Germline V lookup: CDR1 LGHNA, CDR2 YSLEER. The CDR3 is CASSQAGEADTQYF. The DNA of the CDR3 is TGCGCCAGCAGCCAAGCGGGGGAGGCAGATACGCAGTATTTT.

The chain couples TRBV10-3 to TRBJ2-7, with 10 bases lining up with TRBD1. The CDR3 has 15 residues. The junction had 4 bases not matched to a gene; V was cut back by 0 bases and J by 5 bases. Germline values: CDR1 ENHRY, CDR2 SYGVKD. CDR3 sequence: CAISESATGGHEQYF. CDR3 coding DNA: TGTGCCATCAGTGAGTCTGCGACAGGGGGCCACGAGCAGTACTTC.

CDR3 in DNA: TGTGCCTGGAGCCTCCTACAGGGGAATCAGCCCCAGCATTTT. Residues: CAWSLLQGNQPQHF. The chain carries TRBV30 and TRBJ1-5; 7 nucleotides align to TRBD1. The V segment lost 3 bases and the J segment 4 bases; nucleotides outside the gene matches: 6. Germline lookup yields CDR1 GTSNPN and CDR2 SVGIG (reference sequence). This CDR3 comprises 14 residues.

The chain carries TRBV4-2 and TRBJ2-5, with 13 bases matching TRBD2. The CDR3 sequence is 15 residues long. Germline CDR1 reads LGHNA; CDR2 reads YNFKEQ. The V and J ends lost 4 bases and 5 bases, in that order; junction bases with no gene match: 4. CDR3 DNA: TGTGCCAGCAGCCGGGGGACTAGCGGGGTGGAGACCCAGTACTTC. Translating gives CASSRGTSGVETQYF.

CDR3 DNA: TGTGCCAGTAGCACAATAGGGACTTCTAACTATGGCTACACCTTC. Translation: CASSTIGTSNYGYTF. V and J are TRBV19 and TRBJ1-2, with a weak D call TRBD1 (5 bases). Per germline, CDR1 LNHDA and CDR2 SQIVND (reference sequence). The CDR3 runs 15 residues. V shed 6 bases and J shed 0 bases, with 14 bases lying between them.